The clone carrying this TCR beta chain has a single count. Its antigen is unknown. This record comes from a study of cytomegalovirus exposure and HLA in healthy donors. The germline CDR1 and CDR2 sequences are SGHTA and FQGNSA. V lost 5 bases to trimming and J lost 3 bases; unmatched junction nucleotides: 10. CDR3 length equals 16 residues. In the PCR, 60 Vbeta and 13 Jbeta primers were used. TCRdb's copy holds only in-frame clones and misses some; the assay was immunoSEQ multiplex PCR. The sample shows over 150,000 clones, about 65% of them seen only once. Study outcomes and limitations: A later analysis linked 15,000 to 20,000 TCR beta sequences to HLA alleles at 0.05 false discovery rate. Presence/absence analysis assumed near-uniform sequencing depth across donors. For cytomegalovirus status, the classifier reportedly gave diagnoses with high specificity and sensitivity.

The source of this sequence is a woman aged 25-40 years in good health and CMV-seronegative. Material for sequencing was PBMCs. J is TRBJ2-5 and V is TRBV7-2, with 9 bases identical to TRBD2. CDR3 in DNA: TGTGCCAGCAGCGACGGGAATAGCGGGGGCAAAGAGACCCAGTACTTC. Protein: CASSDGNSGGKETQYF.